The text below deals with one TCR beta chain. V lost 4 bases and J lost 6, with 18 bases in between. The CDR3 extends over 15 amino acids. Germline CDR1 and CDR2: SEHNR and FQNEAQ (reference sequence). Using immunoSEQ multiplex PCR, the repertoire was profiled, and TCRdb retains in-frame clones only, with some absent. The sample lists some 400,000 clones, approximately 87% seen once, with approximately 2.4% in the top ten. The data were obtained in a study of blood T cell repertoires in COVID-19. Study-wide background: Acute and convalescent COVID-19 specimens originated in the United States, Italy and Spain. The cDNA or gDNA used as material had been derived from T cells, B-cell-depleted T cells, or PBMCs.

The chain has TRBV7-9 and TRBJ1-2; no firm D call. This TCR was sampled from an older woman with COVID-19, enrolled during active disease. The sequenced sample was peripheral blood. This CDR3 reads CASSWTDVGFDGYTF. The CDR3 DNA follows: TGTGCCAGCAGCTGGACTGACGTGGGGTTCGATGGCTACACCTTC. The complete variable domain, with remaining parts taken from reference TRBV7-9 and TRBJ1-2, reads DTGVSQNPRHKITKRGQNVTFRCDPISEHNRLYWYRQTLGQGPEFLTYFQNEAQLEKSRLLSDRFSAERPKGSFSTLEIQRTEQGDSAMYLCASSWTDVGFDGYTFGSGTRLTVV.